The 3 T cell receptor beta chains below come from one sample, sequenced in a study of blood T cell repertoires in COVID-19. Assay used: immunoSEQ multiplex PCR; TCRdb lists only in-frame clones, some missing. The top ten clones hold about 4% of a sample with fewer than 200,000 clones, about 86% of them seen once. Sequenced sample: PBMCs or T cells enriched from blood (not recorded which). The receptors shown here come from a woman aged 45-60 years in a cohort exposed to, infected with or recovered from COVID-19 (not recorded which).

The chain links TRBV6-2 or TRBV6-3 to TRBJ2-3; D perhaps matches TRBD2 (5 bases). The germline gives CDR1 MNHEY, CDR2 SVGEGT. V lost 2 bases, J lost 4 bases, and 10 bases lay in between. The CDR3 consists of 14 residues. DNA for the CDR3: TGTGCCAGCAGTTACCTACTAGGAGCAGATACGCAGTATTTT. It yields the protein CASSYLLGADTQYF.

CDR3 loop: CASSGDRSSGNTIYF. The CDR3 DNA is TGTGCCAGCAGCGGCGACAGAAGCTCTGGAAACACCATATATTTT. The rearrangement joins TRBV21-1 to TRBJ1-3; no DNA check was done on the table's D call, TRBD1. TRBV21-1 is a pseudogene segment. The CDR3 runs to 15 residues.

This clone was seen just once. The CDR3 reads CATSDPSSGSDTGELFF. CDR3 coding DNA: TGTGCCACCAGTGATCCTTCTAGCGGGAGCGACACCGGGGAGCTGTTTTTT. The chain is built from TRBV24-1 and TRBJ2-2; 10 positions agree with TRBD2. From germline, CDR1 is KGHDR and CDR2 SFDVKD. CDR3 length equals 17 residues. V lost 3 bases and J lost 3; bases outside the gene matches: 6.